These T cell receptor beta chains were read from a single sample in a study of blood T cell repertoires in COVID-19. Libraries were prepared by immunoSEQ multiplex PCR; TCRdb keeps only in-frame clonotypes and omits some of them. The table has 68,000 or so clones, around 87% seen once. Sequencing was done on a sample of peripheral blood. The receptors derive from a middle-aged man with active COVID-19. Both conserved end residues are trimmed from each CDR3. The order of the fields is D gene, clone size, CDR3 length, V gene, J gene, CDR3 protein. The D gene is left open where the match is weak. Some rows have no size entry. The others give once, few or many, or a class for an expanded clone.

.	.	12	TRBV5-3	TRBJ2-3	ARSSKPCADTQY
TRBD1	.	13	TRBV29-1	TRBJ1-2	SVPDYTGVNYGYT
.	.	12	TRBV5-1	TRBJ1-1	ASSFLGQNTEAF
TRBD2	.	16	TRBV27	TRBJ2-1	ASTNLGGGLAGWNEQF
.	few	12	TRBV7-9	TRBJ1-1	ASRGGDRDTEAF
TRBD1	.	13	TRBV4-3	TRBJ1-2	ASSHGTAQYYGYT
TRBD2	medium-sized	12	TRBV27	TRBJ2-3	ARGGQGFRDTQY
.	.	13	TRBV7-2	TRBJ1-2	ASSLSASQFGGYT
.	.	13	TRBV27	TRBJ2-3	ASGIQGTEPDTQY
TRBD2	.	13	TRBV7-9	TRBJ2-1	ASSPPAASGNEQF
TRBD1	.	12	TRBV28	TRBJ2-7	ASSVRQGAGEQY
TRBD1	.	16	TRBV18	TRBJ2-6	ASSPAGQASSGANVLT
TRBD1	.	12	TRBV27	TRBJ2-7	ASSLLGQIYEQY
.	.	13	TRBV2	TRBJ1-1	ASSVFAGLGTEAF
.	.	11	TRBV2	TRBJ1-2	ASSRQGNYGYT
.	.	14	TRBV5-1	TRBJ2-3	ASSFITGSGTDTQY
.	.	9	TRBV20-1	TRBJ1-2	SQGSNYGYT
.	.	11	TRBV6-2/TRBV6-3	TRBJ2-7	ASSTQSSYEQY
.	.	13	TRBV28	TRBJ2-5	ASSGPGHLQETQY
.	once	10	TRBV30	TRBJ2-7	AWTGDTYEQY
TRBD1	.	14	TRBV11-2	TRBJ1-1	ASSSWTGGVGTEAF
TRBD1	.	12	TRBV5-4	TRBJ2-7	ASSTTGTVYEQY
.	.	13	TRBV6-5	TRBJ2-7	ASSYGRQISYEQY
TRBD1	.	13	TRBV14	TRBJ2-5	ASSRSLDREETQY
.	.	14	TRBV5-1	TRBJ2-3	ASSLVSTSSTDTQY
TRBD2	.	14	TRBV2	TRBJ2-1	ASSPQLAPTYNEQF
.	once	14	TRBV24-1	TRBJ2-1	ATTHRSASPYNEQF
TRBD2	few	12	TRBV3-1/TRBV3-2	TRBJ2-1	ASSQAGGLNEQF
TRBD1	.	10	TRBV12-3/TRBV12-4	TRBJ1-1	ASNPGQGKAF
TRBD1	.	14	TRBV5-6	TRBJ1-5	ASSLWDRVGNQPQH
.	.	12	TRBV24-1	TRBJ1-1	AGQGRALNTEAF
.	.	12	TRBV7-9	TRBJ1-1	ASSVEQGATEAF
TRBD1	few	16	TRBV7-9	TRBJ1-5	ASSRAFGGTGGNQPQH
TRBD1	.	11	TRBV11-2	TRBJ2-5	ASSRDRAETQY
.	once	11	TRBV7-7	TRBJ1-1	ASSQDRNTEAF
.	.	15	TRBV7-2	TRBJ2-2	ASSLGGPTSRTGELF
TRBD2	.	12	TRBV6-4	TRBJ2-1	ASSASGITNEQF
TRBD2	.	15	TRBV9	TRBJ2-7	ASSPGGGRKVTHEQY
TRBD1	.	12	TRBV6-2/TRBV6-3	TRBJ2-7	ASSLGQGADEQY
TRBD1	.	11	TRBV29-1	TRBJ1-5	SVTGGIDQPQH
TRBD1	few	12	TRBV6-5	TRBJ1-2	ASGYLTGGYGYT
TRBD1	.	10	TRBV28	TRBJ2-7	ASRGQGYEQY
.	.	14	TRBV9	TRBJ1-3	ASSVDGGEGGNTIY
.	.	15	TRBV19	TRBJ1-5	ASSIVPTGLGNQPQH
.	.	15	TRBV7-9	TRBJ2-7	ASSSLQDRRPSYEQY